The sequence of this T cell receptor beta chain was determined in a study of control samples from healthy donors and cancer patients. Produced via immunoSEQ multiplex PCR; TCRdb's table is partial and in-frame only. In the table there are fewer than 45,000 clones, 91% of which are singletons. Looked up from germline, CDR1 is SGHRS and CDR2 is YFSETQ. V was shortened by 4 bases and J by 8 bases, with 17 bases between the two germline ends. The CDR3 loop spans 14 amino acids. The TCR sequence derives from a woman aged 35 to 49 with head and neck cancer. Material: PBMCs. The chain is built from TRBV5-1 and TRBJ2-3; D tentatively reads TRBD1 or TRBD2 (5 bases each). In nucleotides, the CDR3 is TGCGCCAGCAGCCGGGACGAGGGAAAGAGTACGCAGTATTTT. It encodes CASSRDEGKSTQYF.